This T cell receptor beta chain was sequenced in a study of control samples from healthy donors and cancer patients. Trimming shortened V by 9 bases and J by 0 bases, and 11 bases separated the two germline ends. CDR3 length: 13 amino acids. Germline V gene lookup returns CDR1 SNHLY and CDR2 FYNNEI. Data came from immunoSEQ multiplex PCR; TCRdb stores just in-frame clones and leaves some out. This table holds some 95,000 clones, about nine tenths found once. The chain links TRBV2 to TRBJ2-5, with no clear D. Sequences were obtained from blood. This TCR derives from a human donor in good health. The donor label of this sample is uncertain. The CDR3 nucleotides are TGTGCCAGTCGTACTACGTACCAAGAGACCCAGTACTTC. As protein: CASRTTYQETQYF.